Detailed here is one TCR beta chain. Its cognate antigen is unknown. This entry comes from a study of cytomegalovirus exposure and HLA in healthy donors. Study-level results: It was shown in a later analysis that HLA-associated TCR beta chains were more clonally expanded than other, equally common chains. When analyzed later, a missense DCLRE1C variant was found to be linked to TCR beta V- and J-gene trimming. Researchers had no immune exposure information except CMV serostatus available.

The PCR was carried out with 60 Vbeta primers and 13 Jbeta primers. The method was immunoSEQ multiplex PCR; TCRdb's version includes in-frame clones alone and lacks a portion of them. Among over 100,000 clones, roughly two thirds were seen once, and the ten largest hold about 2.2%. The CDR3 length is 17 residues. Germline V gene lookup returns CDR1 SEHNR and CDR2 FQNEAQ (reference sequence). J lost 5 bases, V lost 6 bases, and 13 bases had no gene match. Unrecorded immune exposure was likely among donors, who were nominally healthy when sampled. V gene TRBV7-9 combines with J gene TRBJ2-3; TRBD2 matches at 11 bases. Sequenced: PBMCs. This clonotype was obtained from a woman younger than 45 in good health and CMV-seronegative. This chain's CDR3 is CASRPALAGGGKDTQYF. CDR3 DNA: TGTGCCAGCAGACCCGCTCTAGCGGGAGGAGGAAAAGATACGCAGTATTTT.